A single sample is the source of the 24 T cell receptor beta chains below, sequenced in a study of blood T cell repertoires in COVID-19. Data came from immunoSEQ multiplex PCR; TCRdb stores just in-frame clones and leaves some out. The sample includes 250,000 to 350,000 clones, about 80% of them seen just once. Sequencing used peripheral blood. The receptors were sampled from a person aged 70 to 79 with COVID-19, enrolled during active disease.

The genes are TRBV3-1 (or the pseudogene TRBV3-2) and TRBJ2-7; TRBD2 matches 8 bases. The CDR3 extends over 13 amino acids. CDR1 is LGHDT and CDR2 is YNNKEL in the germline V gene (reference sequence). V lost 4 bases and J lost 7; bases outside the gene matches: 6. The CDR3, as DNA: TGTGCCAGCAGCCCGGGACTAGGTCGTGAGCAGTACTTC. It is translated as CASSPGLGREQYF.

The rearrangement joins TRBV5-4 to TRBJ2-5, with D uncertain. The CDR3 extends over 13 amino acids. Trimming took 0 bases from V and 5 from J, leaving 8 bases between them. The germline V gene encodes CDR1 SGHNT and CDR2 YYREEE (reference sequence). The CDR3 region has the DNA TGTGCCAGCAGCTTGGGGGCCCGGGAGACCCAGTACTTC. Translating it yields CASSLGARETQYF.

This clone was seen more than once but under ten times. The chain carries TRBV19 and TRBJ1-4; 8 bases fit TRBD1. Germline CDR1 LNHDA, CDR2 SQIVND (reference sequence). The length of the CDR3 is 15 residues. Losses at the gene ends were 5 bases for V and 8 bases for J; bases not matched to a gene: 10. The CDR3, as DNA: TGTGCCAGTAGTCCCCAGACAGGGGACGGCGAAAAACTGTTTTTT. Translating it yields CASSPQTGDGEKLFF.

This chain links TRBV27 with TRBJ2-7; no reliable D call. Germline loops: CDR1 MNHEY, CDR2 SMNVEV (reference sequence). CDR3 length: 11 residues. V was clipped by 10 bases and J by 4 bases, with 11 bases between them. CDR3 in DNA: TGTGCCACCTCCCTCGGTTACGAGCAGTACTTC. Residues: CATSLGYEQYF.

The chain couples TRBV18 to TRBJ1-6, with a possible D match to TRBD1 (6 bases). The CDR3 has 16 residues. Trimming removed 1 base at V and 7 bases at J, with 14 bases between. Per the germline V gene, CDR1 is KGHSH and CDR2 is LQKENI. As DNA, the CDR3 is TGTGCCAGCTCACCACTCCCAGGGGTGAGAAATTCACCCCTCCACTTT. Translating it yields CASSPLPGVRNSPLHF.

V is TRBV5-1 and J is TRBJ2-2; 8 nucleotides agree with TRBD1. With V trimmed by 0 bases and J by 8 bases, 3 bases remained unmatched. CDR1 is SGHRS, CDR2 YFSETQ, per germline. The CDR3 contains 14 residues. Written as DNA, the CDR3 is TGCGCCAGCAGCTTGGGACAGGGGTATGGGGAGCTGTTTTTT. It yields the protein CASSLGQGYGELFF.

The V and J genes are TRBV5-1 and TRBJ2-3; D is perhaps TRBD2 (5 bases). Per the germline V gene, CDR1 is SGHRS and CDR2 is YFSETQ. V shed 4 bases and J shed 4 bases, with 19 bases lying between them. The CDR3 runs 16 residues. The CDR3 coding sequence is TGCGCCAGCAGCCGATCTCTCTCGGGGTTCGCAGATACGCAGTATTTT. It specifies CASSRSLSGFADTQYF. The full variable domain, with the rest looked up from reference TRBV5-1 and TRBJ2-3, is KAGVTQTPRYLIKTRGQQVTLSCSPISGHRSVSWYQQTPGQGLQFLFEYFSETQRNKGNFPGRFSGRQFSNSRSEMNVSTLELGDSALYLCASSRSLSGFADTQYFGPGTRLTVL.

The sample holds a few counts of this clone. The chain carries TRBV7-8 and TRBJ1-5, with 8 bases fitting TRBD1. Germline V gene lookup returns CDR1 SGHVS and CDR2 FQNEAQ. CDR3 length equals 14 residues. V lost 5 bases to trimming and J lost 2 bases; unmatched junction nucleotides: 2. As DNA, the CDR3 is TGTGCCAGCAGCGACAGGGGAGGCAATCAGCCCCAGCATTTT. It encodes CASSDRGGNQPQHF.

This CDR3 reads CASSLAAVNTEAFF. The CDR3 coding sequence is TGTGCCAGCAGCTTGGCGGCGGTGAACACTGAAGCTTTCTTT. The rearrangement uses TRBV5-8 and TRBJ1-1; no firm D call. Trimming pared 0 bases from V and 0 bases from J, leaving 6 bases between. This CDR3 region has 14 residues. Per germline, CDR1 SGHTS and CDR2 YDEGEE.

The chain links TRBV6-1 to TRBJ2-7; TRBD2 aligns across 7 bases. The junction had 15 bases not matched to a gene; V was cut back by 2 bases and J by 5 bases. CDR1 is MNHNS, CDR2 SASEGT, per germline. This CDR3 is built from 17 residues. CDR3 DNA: TGTGCCAGCAGTGAACTGGCCGTGGGGAGGGGATTAGACGAGCAGTACTTC. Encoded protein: CASSELAVGRGLDEQYF.

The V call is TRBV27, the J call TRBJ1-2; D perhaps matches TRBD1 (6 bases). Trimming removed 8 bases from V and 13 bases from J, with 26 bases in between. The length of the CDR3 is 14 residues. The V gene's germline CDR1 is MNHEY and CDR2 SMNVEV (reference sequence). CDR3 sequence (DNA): TGTGCCAGCGCCTTAAATATAGACAGGCACCCTGCCACCTTC. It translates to CASALNIDRHPATF.

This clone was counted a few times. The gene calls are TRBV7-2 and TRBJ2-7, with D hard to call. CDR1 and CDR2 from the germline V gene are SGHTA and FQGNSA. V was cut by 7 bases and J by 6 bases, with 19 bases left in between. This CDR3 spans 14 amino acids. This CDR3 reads CASTLWSNTGEQYF. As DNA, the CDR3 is TGTGCCAGCACCCTGTGGAGTAACACGGGCGAGCAGTACTTC.

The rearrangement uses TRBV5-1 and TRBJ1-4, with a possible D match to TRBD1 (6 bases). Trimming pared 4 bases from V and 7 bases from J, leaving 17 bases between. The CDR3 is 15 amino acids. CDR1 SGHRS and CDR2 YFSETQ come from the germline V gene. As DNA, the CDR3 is TGCGCCAGCAGCGGGGGGGCTCAGGGCCGTGAAAAACTGTTTTTT. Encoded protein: CASSGGAQGREKLFF. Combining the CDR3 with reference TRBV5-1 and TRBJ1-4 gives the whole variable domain KAGVTQTPRYLIKTRGQQVTLSCSPISGHRSVSWYQQTPGQGLQFLFEYFSETQRNKGNFPGRFSGRQFSNSRSEMNVSTLELGDSALYLCASSGGAQGREKLFFGSGTQLSVL.

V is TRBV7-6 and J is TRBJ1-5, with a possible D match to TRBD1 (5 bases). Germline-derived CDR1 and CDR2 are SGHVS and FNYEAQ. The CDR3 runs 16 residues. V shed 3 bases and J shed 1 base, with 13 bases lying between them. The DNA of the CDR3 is TGTGCCAGCAGCTTGTCTCCGGGGGGGAGCAATCAGCCCCAGCATTTT. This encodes CASSLSPGGSNQPQHF.

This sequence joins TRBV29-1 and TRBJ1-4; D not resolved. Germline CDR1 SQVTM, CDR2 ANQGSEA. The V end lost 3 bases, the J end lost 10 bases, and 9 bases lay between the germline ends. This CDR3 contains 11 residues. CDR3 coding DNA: TGCAGCGTTGATTATTCCGGAAAACTGTTTTTT. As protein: CSVDYSGKLFF. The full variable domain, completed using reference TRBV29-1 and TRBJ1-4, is SAVISQKPSRDICQRGTSLTIQCQVDSQVTMMFWYRQQPGQSLTLIATANQGSEATYESGFVIDKFPISRPNLTFSTLTVSNMSPEDSSIYLCSVDYSGKLFFGSGTQLSVL.

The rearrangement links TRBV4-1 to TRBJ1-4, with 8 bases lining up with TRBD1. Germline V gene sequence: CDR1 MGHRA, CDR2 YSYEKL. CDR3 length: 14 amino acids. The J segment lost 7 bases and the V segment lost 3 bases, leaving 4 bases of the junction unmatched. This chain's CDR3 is CASSHRGQGEKLFF. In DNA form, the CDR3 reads TGCGCCAGCAGCCACAGGGGGCAGGGTGAAAAACTGTTTTTT.

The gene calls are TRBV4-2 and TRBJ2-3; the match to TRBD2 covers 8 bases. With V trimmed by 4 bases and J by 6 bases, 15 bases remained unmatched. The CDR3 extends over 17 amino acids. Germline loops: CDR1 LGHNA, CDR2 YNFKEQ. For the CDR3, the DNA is TGTGCCAGCAGCCTCCGCCCCACGGGACTAGTCTCGGATACGCAGTATTTT. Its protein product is CASSLRPTGLVSDTQYF.

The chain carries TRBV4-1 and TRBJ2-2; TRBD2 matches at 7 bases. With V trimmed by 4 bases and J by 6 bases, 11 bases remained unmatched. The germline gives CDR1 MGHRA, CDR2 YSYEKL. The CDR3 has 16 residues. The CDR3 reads CASSLGRGVGAGELFF. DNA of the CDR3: TGCGCCAGCAGCCTCGGCCGGGGGGTTGGGGCCGGGGAGCTGTTTTTT.

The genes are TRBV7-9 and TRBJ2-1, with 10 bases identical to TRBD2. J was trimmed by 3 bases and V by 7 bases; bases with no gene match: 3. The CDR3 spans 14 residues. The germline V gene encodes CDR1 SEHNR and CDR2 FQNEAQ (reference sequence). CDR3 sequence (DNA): TGTGCCAGCACCGCTAGCGGGGGCTACAATGAGCAGTTCTTC. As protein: CASTASGGYNEQFF.

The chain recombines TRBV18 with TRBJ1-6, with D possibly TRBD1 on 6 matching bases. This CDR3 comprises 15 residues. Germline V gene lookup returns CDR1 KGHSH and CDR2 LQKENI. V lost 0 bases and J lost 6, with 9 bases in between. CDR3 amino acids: CASSPPIGGNSPLHF. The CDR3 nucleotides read TGTGCCAGCTCACCACCCATAGGGGGTAATTCACCCCTCCACTTT.

The DNA of the CDR3 is TGTGCCACCTCGACAGGGGCCTCAGATACGCAGTATTTT. It translates to CATSTGASDTQYF. The chain uses TRBV11-3 and TRBJ2-3; 8 bases line up with TRBD1. The J segment lost 4 bases and the V segment lost 10 bases, leaving 7 bases of the junction unmatched. The CDR3 has 13 residues. CDR1 is SGHNT, CDR2 YENEEA, per germline.

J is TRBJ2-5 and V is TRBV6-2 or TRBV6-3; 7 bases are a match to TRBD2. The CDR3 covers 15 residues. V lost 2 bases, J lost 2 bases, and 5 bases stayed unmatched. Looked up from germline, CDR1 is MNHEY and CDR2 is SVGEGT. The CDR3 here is CASSYPWEGQETQYF. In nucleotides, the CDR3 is TGTGCCAGCAGTTACCCGTGGGAGGGACAAGAGACCCAGTACTTC.

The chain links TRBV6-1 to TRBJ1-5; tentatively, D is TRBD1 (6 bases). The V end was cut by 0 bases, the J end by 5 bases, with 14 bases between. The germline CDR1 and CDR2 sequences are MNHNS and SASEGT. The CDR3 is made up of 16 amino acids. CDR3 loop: CASSEALTGYHQPQHF. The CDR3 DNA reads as TGTGCCAGCAGTGAAGCGCTTACAGGGTACCATCAGCCCCAGCATTTT.

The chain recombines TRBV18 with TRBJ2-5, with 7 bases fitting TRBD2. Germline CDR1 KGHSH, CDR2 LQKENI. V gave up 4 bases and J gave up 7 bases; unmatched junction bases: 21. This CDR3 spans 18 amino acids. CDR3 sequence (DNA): TGTGCCAGCTCACTAACCCCATGGACTAGTCTAATGGTGTCGACCCAGTACTTC. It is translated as CASSLTPWTSLMVSTQYF.